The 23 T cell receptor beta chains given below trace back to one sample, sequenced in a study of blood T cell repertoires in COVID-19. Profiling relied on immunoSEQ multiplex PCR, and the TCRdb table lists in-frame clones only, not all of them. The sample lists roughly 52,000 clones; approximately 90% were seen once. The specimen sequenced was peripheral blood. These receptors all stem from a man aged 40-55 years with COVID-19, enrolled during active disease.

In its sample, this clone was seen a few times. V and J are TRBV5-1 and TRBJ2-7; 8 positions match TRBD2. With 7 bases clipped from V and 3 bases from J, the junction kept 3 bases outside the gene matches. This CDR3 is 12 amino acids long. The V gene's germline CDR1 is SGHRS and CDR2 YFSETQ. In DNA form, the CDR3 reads TGCGCCAGCCCCCGGGGGGGCTACGAGCAGTACTTC. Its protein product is CASPRGGYEQYF.

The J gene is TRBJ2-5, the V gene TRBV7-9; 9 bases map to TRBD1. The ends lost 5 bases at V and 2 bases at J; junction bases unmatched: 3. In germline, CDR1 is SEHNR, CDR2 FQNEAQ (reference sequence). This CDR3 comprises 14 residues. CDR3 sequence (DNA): TGTGCCAGCAGCGGACAGGGGATTCAAGAGACCCAGTACTTC. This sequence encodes CASSGQGIQETQYF.

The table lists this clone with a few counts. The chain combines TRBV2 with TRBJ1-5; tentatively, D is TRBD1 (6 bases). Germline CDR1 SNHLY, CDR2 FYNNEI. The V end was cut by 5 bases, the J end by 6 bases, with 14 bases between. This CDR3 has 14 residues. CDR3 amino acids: CASSYRTAGQPQHF. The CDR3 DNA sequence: TGTGCCAGCAGTTATAGGACAGCCGGTCAGCCCCAGCATTTT. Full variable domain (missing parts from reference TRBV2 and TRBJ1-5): EPEVTQTPSHQVTQMGQEVILRCVPISNHLYFYWYRQILGQKVEFLVSFYNNEISEKSEIFDDQFSVERPDGSNFTLKIRSTKLEDSAMYFCASSYRTAGQPQHFGDGTRLSIL.

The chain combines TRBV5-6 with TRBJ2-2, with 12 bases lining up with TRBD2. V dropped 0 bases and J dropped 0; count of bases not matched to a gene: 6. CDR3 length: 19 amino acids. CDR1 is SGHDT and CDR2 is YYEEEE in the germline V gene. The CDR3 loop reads CASSLVVLAGGSNTGELFF. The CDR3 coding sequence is TGTGCCAGCAGCTTGGTGGTACTAGCGGGAGGATCGAACACCGGGGAGCTGTTTTTT.

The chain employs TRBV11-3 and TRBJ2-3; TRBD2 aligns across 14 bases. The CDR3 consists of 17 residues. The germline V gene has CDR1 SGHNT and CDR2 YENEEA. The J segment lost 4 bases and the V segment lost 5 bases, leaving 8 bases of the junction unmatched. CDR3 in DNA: TGTGCCAGCAGCAAAGGGACTAGCGGGAGAGGCGCAGATACGCAGTATTTT. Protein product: CASSKGTSGRGADTQYF.

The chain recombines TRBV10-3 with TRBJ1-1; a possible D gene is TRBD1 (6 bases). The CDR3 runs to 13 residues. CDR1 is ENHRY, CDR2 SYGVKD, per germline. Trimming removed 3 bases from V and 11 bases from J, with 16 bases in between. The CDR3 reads CAISETGIWGAFF. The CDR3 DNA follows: TGTGCCATCAGTGAAACAGGGATCTGGGGGGCTTTCTTT.

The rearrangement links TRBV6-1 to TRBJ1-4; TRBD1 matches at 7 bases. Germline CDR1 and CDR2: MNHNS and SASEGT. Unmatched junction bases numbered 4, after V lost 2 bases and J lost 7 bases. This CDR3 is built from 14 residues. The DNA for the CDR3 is TGTGCCAGCAGTGAAACTGGACAGGCTGAAAAACTGTTTTTT. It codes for CASSETGQAEKLFF.

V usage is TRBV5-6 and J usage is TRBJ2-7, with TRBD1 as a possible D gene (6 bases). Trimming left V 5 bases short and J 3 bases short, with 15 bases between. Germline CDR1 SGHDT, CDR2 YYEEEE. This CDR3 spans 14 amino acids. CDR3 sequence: CASRPTGYLYEQYF. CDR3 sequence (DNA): TGTGCCAGCAGGCCGACAGGTTACCTCTACGAGCAGTACTTC.

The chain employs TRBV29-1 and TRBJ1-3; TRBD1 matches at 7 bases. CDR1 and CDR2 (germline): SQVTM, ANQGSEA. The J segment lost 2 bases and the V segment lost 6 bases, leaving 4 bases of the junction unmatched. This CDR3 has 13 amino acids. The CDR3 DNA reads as TGCAGCGTCACTGACAGGGCTGGAAACACCATATATTTT. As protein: CSVTDRAGNTIYF.

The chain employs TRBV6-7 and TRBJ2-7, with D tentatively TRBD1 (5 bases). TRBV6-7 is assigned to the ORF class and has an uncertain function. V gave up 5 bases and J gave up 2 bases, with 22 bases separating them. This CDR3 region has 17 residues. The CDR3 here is CASSNPGNPGEPYEQYF. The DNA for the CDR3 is TGTGCCAGCAGTAACCCAGGGAATCCCGGTGAACCCTACGAGCAGTACTTC.

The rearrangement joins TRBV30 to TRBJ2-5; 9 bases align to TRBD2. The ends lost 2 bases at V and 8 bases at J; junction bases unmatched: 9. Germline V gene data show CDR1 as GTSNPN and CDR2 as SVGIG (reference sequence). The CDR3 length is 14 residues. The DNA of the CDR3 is TGTGCCTGGAGTAATAGCGGGGGTGTAACCACCCAGTACTTC. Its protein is CAWSNSGGVTTQYF.

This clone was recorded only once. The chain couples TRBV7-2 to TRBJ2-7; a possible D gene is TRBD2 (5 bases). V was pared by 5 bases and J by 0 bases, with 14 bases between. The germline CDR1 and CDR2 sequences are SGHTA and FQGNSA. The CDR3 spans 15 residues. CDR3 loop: CASSPLGLSSYEQYF. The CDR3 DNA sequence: TGTGCCAGCAGCCCTCTTGGACTCAGCTCCTACGAGCAGTACTTC.

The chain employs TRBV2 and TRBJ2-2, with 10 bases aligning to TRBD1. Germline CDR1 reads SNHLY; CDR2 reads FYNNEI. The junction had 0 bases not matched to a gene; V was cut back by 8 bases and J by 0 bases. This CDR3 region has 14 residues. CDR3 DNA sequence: TGTGCCAGCGGACAGGGGGCGAACACCGGGGAGCTGTTTTTT. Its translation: CASGQGANTGELFF.

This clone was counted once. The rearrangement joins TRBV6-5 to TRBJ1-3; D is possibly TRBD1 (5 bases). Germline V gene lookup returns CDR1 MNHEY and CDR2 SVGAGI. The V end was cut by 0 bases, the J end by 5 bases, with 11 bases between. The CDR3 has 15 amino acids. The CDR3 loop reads CASSYSPQGRNTIYF. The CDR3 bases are TGTGCCAGCAGTTACTCCCCCCAGGGAAGAAACACCATATATTTT.

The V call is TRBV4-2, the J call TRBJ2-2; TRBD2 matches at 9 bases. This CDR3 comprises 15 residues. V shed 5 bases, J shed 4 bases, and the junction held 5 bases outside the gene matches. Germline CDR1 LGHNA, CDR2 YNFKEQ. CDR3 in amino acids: CASSSRAGGTGELFF. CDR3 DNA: TGTGCCAGCAGCTCTCGAGCGGGAGGCACCGGGGAGCTGTTTTTT.

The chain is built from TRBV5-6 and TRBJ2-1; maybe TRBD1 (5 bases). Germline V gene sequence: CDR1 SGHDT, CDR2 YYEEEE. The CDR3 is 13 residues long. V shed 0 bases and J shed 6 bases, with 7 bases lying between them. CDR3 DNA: TGTGCCAGCAGCTTGGGAAGGGGCAATGAGCAGTTCTTC. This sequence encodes CASSLGRGNEQFF.

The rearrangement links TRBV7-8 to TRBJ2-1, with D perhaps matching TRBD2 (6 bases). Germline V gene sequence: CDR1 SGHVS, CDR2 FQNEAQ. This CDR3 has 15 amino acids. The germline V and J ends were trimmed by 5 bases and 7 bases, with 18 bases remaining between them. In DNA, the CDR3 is TGTGCCAGCAGCCCGGGGGACGCCGGGAGAAATGAGCAGTTCTTC. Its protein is CASSPGDAGRNEQFF.

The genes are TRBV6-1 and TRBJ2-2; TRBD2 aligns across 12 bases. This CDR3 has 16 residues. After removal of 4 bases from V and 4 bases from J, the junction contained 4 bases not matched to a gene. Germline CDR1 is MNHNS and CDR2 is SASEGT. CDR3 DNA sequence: TGTGCCAGCAGTGCAACTAGCGGGGGGCCCACCGGGGAGCTGTTTTTT. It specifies CASSATSGGPTGELFF.

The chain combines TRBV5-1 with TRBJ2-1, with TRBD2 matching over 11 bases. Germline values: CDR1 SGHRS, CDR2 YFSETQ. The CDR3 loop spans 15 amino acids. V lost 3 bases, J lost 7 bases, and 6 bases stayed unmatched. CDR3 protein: CASSSIAGGPNEQFF. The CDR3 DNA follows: TGCGCCAGCAGCTCCATAGCGGGGGGGCCGAATGAGCAGTTCTTC.

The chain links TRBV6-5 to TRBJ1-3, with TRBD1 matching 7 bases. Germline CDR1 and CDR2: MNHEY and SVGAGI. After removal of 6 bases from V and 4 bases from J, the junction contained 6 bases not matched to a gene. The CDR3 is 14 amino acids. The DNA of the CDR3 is TGTGCCAGCAGAGTGACAGGGTCAGGAAACACCATATATTTT. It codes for CASRVTGSGNTIYF.

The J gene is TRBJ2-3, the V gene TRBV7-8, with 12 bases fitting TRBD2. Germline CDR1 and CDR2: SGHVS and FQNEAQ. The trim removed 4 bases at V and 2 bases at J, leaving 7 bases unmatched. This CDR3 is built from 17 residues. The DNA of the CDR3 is TGTGCCAGCAGCTCAGGGACTAGCGGGTGGAACACAGATACGCAGTATTTT. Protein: CASSSGTSGWNTDTQYF.

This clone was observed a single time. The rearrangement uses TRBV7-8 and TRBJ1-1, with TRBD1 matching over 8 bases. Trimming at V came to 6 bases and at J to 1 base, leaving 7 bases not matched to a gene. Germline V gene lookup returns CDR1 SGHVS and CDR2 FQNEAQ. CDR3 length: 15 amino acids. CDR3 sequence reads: CASRPGQGQNTEAFF. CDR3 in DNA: TGTGCCAGCAGACCCGGACAGGGCCAGAACACTGAAGCTTTCTTT.

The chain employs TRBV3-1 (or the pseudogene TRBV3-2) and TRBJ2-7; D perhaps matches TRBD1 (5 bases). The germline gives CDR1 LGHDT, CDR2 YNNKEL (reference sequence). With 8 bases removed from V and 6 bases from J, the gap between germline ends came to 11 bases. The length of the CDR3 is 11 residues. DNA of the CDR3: TGTGCCAGCGGCAGGGTAGGCGAGCAGTACTTC. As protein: CASGRVGEQYF.